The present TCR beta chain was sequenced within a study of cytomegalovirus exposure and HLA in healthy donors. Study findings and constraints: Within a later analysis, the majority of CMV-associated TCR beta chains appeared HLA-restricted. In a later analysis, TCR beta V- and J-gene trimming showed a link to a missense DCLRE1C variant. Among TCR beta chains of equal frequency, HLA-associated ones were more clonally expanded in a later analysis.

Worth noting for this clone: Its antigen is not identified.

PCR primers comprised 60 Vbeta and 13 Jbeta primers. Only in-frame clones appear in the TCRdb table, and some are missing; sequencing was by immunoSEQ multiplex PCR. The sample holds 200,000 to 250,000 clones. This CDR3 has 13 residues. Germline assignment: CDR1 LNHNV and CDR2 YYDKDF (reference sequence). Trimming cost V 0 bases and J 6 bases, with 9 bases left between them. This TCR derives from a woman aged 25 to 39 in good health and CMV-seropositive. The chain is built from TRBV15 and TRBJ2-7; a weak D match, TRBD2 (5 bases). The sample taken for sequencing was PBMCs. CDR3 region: CATSRDLEAEQYF. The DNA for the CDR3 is TGTGCCACCAGCAGAGATTTGGAGGCCGAGCAGTACTTC.